These 27 T cell receptor beta chains originate from one sample sequenced in a study of blood T cells in healthy people across ages. Using a J-beta primer mix together with a sample-barcoded 5' primer, a second PCR was run for about 6 to 11 cycles. TCRdb redid the calling of the 5' RACE reads with MiXCR, one entry per CDR3 protein. Seen here are about 1.4 million distinct CDR3 sequences, roughly 60% observed once, and the top ten hold 6.5% to 8.5%. Sequenced sample: blood. These receptors all come from a man between 18 and 29 years old in good health.

This clonotype was seen only a few times. The rearrangement links TRBV29-1 to TRBJ1-1; D gene unclear. Germline V lookup: CDR1 SQVTM, CDR2 ANQGSEA. This CDR3 contains 12 residues. Between the trimmed V and J ends, which lost 6 bases and 2 bases, there was a span of 10 bases. Here the CDR3 DNA reads TGCAGCGTCTTGACTGATAACACTGAAGCTTTCTTT. Protein: CSVLTDNTEAFF.

CDR3 residues: CASSLDRGHSTDTQYF. CDR3 DNA: TGTGCCAGCAGTTTGGACAGGGGTCATAGCACAGATACGCAGTATTTT. This chain uses TRBV28 with TRBJ2-3; TRBD1 agrees at 9 bases. Germline V gene sequence: CDR1 MDHEN, CDR2 SYDVKM. CDR3 length: 16 residues. V lost 3 bases to trimming and J lost 0 bases; unmatched junction nucleotides: 4. The full variable domain, with the rest looked up from reference TRBV28 and TRBJ2-3, is DVKVTQSSRYLVKRTGEKVFLECVQDMDHENMFWYRQDPGLGLRLIYFSYDVKMKEKGDIPEGYSVSREKKERFSLILESASTNQTSMYLCASSLDRGHSTDTQYFGPGTRLTVL.

The chain employs TRBV27 and TRBJ1-2; no clear D. CDR1 and CDR2 (germline): MNHEY, SMNVEV (reference sequence). The germline V and J ends were trimmed by 6 bases and 3 bases, with 5 bases remaining between them. The CDR3 consists of 11 residues. In DNA, the CDR3 is TGTGCCAGCAGGGGGTACTATGGCTACACCTTC. It translates to CASRGYYGYTF.

This clonotype was picked up a small number of times. The rearrangement links TRBV20-1 to TRBJ2-3, with D possibly being TRBD2 (7 bases). The length of the CDR3 is 15 residues. The V gene lost 3 bases and the J gene lost 1 base, with 14 bases spanning the gap. Germline V gene sequence: CDR1 DFQATT, CDR2 SNEGSKA (reference sequence). The CDR3: CSARGAGVRTDTQYF. The CDR3 nucleotides are TGCAGTGCTAGGGGGGCGGGAGTGCGCACAGATACGCAGTATTTT.

V usage is TRBV15 and J usage is TRBJ2-7; D ambiguous. With 0 bases removed from V and 2 bases from J, the gap between germline ends came to 5 bases. Germline CDR1 and CDR2: LNHNV and YYDKDF (reference sequence). The CDR3 consists of 13 residues. The CDR3 here is CATSRDGAYEQYF. CDR3 coding DNA: TGTGCCACCAGCAGAGATGGAGCCTACGAGCAGTACTTC.

V is TRBV10-3 and J is TRBJ2-3; 11 bases are shared with TRBD2. Germline CDR1 and CDR2: ENHRY and SYGVKD. J was trimmed by 2 bases and V by 3 bases; bases with no gene match: 4. The CDR3 has 16 residues. CDR3 sequence reads: CAISEIAGGPTDTQYF. The CDR3 bases are TGTGCCATCAGTGAAATAGCGGGAGGGCCCACAGATACGCAGTATTTT.

The chain links TRBV9 to TRBJ2-4; 8 bases are shared with TRBD2. The J call could be wrong; TRBJ2-7 is a better fit for the DNA end. Germline loops: CDR1 SGDLS, CDR2 YYNGEE. The CDR3 spans 15 residues. CDR3 in DNA: TGTGCCAGCAGCCTCCCCGGGACTAGGGAGAACGAGCAGTACTTC. It translates to CASSLPGTRENEQYF.

CDR3 nucleotide sequence: TGTGCCAGCAGTGAAGCGCCCACACGGAACACCGGGGAGCTGTTTTTT. Its protein is CASSEAPTRNTGELFF. The J gene is TRBJ2-2, the V gene TRBV2, with no clear D. The CDR3 consists of 16 residues. Germline CDR1 and CDR2: SNHLY and FYNNEI. The V gene lost 0 bases and the J gene lost 1 base, with 9 bases spanning the gap. Supplemented by reference TRBV2 and TRBJ2-2, the full variable domain reads EPEVTQTPSHQVTQMGQEVILRCVPISNHLYFYWYRQILGQKVEFLVSFYNNEISEKSEIFDDQFSVERPDGSNFTLKIRSTKLEDSAMYFCASSEAPTRNTGELFFGEGSRLTVL.

A few counts support this clonotype. The rearrangement uses TRBV7-9 and TRBJ1-2; D might be TRBD1 (6 bases). The CDR3 length is 17 residues. V was shortened by 5 bases and J by 0 bases, with 19 bases between the two germline ends. In germline, CDR1 is SEHNR, CDR2 FQNEAQ (reference sequence). The CDR3 loop reads CASSGRPTDSANYGYTF. DNA of the CDR3: TGTGCCAGCAGCGGACGTCCCACGGACAGTGCTAACTATGGCTACACCTTC.

The chain joins TRBV25-1 to TRBJ2-5; 8 bases align to TRBD2. The CDR3 loop spans 18 amino acids. From germline, CDR1 is MGHDK and CDR2 SYGVNS. The V segment lost 4 bases and the J segment 11 bases; nucleotides outside the gene matches: 24. CDR3 in amino acids: CASSVGRGGPPSYNEQYF. In DNA, the CDR3 is TGTGCCAGCAGTGTTGGGCGCGGGGGGCCCCCCTCCTACAATGAGCAGTACTTC.

CDR3 sequence: CASSPGTRSTGELFF. The DNA of the CDR3 is TGCGCCAGCAGCCCCGGGACTAGAAGTACCGGGGAGCTGTTTTTT. This sequence joins TRBV5-1 and TRBJ2-2, with 8 positions matching TRBD2. V lost 4 bases and J lost 5; bases outside the gene matches: 7. CDR3 length: 15 amino acids. Germline V gene lookup returns CDR1 SGHRS and CDR2 YFSETQ.

The chain couples TRBV6-1 to TRBJ1-2, with 8 bases lining up with TRBD1. The CDR3 sequence is 17 residues long. Per germline, CDR1 MNHNS and CDR2 SASEGT. The junction had 11 bases not matched to a gene; V was cut back by 5 bases and J by 0 bases. CDR3 sequence reads: CASSRAGQGAANYGYTF. DNA of the CDR3: TGTGCCAGCAGTCGGGCTGGGCAGGGGGCAGCTAACTATGGCTACACCTTC.

The V call is TRBV11-1, the J call TRBJ2-7; 11 bases are shared with TRBD2. Germline assignment: CDR1 SGHAT and CDR2 FQDESV (reference sequence). V gave up 2 bases and J gave up 1 base; unmatched junction bases: 4. The CDR3 covers 16 residues. The CDR3 DNA follows: TGTGCCAGCAGCTTAAAAGGGACTAGCGGTTCCTACGAGCAGTACTTC. Its protein product is CASSLKGTSGSYEQYF. The full variable domain, completed using reference TRBV11-1 and TRBJ2-7, is EAEVAQSPRYKITEKSQAVAFWCDPISGHATLYWYRQILGQGPELLVQFQDESVVDDSQLPKDRFSAERLKGVDSTLKIQPAELGDSAMYLCASSLKGTSGSYEQYFGPGTRLTVT.

The rearrangement joins TRBV30 to TRBJ1-2; D might be TRBD1 (6 bases). The CDR3 extends over 11 amino acids. Between the trimmed V and J ends, which lost 4 bases and 8 bases, there was a span of 11 bases. Per germline, CDR1 GTSNPN and CDR2 SVGIG (reference sequence). The CDR3 loop is CAWTPGAGYTF. The CDR3 DNA reads as TGTGCCTGGACCCCAGGGGCAGGCTACACCTTC.

The gene calls are TRBV7-2 and TRBJ2-3; the match to TRBD1 covers 8 bases. This CDR3 has 15 residues. J gave up 9 bases and V 5 bases, and 13 bases lay outside the gene matches. The germline CDR1 and CDR2 sequences are SGHTA and FQGNSA. The CDR3 is CASSRDRGPQGTQYF. CDR3 DNA: TGTGCCAGCAGCAGAGACAGGGGACCTCAGGGGACGCAGTATTTT.

This clonotype was observed once. The genes are TRBV7-2 and TRBJ2-1, with D hard to call. The CDR3 sequence is 14 residues long. Germline V CDR1 and CDR2: SGHTA, FQGNSA. Between the trimmed V and J ends, which lost 5 bases and 4 bases, there was a span of 12 bases. The CDR3, as DNA: TGTGCCAGCAGCCCTAGGACGAAATACAATGAGCAGTTCTTC. Encoded protein: CASSPRTKYNEQFF.

There are a few counts of this clonotype. This chain joins TRBV7-9 and TRBJ2-7; D is uncertain. V was shortened by 2 bases and J by 0 bases, with 8 bases between the two germline ends. This CDR3 contains 14 residues. CDR1 is SEHNR, CDR2 FQNEAQ, per germline (reference sequence). In nucleotides, the CDR3 is TGTGCCAGCAGCTTAACACAGAGCTCCTACGAGCAGTACTTC. Translating gives CASSLTQSSYEQYF.

The chain couples TRBV6-2 or TRBV6-3 to TRBJ2-3; the D gene is possibly TRBD1 (5 bases). The V end lost 5 bases, the J end lost 2 bases, and 14 bases lay between the germline ends. Germline lookup yields CDR1 MNHEY and CDR2 SVGEGT. CDR3 length: 15 residues. CDR3 in DNA: TGTGCCAGCAGTCAGGGTAGGGATTTCACAGATACGCAGTATTTT. Its protein is CASSQGRDFTDTQYF.

The chain joins TRBV4-2 to TRBJ2-7; a possible D gene is TRBD2 (5 bases). Near its end, the DNA agrees better with TRBJ2-5, so the J call may be wrong. The CDR3 contains 15 residues. Germline CDR1 reads LGHNA; CDR2 reads YNFKEQ. In DNA, the CDR3 is TGTGCCAGCAGCCCCTACTTAGCGAGTCAAGAGACCCAGTACTTC. Translated: CASSPYLASQETQYF.

The chain links TRBV28 to TRBJ2-4; 9 positions agree with TRBD1. The J call may not be correct, given that the DNA end is closer to TRBJ2-5. This CDR3 region has 14 residues. In germline, CDR1 is MDHEN, CDR2 SYDVKM. CDR3 in DNA: TGTGCCAGCAGCTCCTACAGGGGGCCGGAGACCCAGTACTTC. Its translation: CASSSYRGPETQYF.

V gene TRBV6-5 combines with J gene TRBJ2-4; TRBD1 matches at 9 bases. CDR1 and CDR2 (germline): MNHEY, SVGAGI. Trimming cost V 6 bases and J 4 bases; bases outside gene matches: 4. This CDR3 has 14 residues. CDR3 region: CASREDRGKNIQYF. The CDR3, as DNA: TGTGCCAGCAGAGAAGACAGGGGGAAAAACATTCAGTACTTC.

The gene calls are TRBV9 and TRBJ1-4, with D possibly matching TRBD1 (5 bases). The CDR3 loop spans 15 amino acids. Deletions cut 3 bases from V and 0 bases from J, with 9 bases between. The germline gives CDR1 SGDLS, CDR2 YYNGEE. CDR3 bases: TGTGCCAGCAGCGCCCAGGGCACAACTAATGAAAAACTGTTTTTT. Amino acid sequence: CASSAQGTTNEKLFF. Full variable domain (remainder filled in from reference TRBV9 and TRBJ1-4): DSGVTQTPKHLITATGQRVTLRCSPRSGDLSVYWYQQSLDQGLQFLIQYYNGEERAKGNILERFSAQQFPDLHSELNLSSLELGDSALYFCASSAQGTTNEKLFFGSGTQLSVL.

The chain joins TRBV9 to TRBJ2-1; perhaps TRBD2 as D (5 bases). The CDR3 spans 14 residues. The ends were cut back, 0 bases at V and 4 bases at J, with 8 bases in the middle. Germline V lookup: CDR1 SGDLS, CDR2 YYNGEE. The CDR3 spells CASSVDEGYNEQFF. DNA of the CDR3: TGTGCCAGCAGCGTAGATGAGGGTTACAATGAGCAGTTCTTC. Full variable domain (missing parts from reference TRBV9 and TRBJ2-1): DSGVTQTPKHLITATGQRVTLRCSPRSGDLSVYWYQQSLDQGLQFLIQYYNGEERAKGNILERFSAQQFPDLHSELNLSSLELGDSALYFCASSVDEGYNEQFFGPGTRLTVL.

This rearrangement joins TRBV6-5 to TRBJ2-5; 11 nucleotides line up with TRBD2. CDR3 length: 15 amino acids. Trimming at V came to 5 bases and at J to 11 bases, leaving 13 bases not matched to a gene. The V gene's germline CDR1 is MNHEY and CDR2 SVGAGI. CDR3 nucleotide sequence: TGTGCCAGCAGTCTGACTAGCGGGGACTACAATGAGCAGTACTTC. This encodes CASSLTSGDYNEQYF.

The table lists this clonotype with a few counts. The chain links TRBV20-1 to TRBJ2-1; D remains unclear. The CDR3 is 14 amino acids. The V gene lost 6 bases and the J gene lost 0 bases, with 12 bases spanning the gap. CDR1 and CDR2 (germline): DFQATT, SNEGSKA (reference sequence). CDR3 residues: CSAPWQSSYNEQFF. The CDR3, as DNA: TGCAGTGCCCCATGGCAAAGCTCCTACAATGAGCAGTTCTTC.

The chain couples TRBV5-1 to TRBJ2-5, with 10 bases aligning to TRBD2. Germline assignment: CDR1 SGHRS and CDR2 YFSETQ. The CDR3 has 16 residues. Germline trimming cut 0 bases from V and 7 bases from J; bases unmatched to any gene: 9. The CDR3 region has the DNA TGCGCCAGCAGCTTGGCGGCTAGCGGGGGTGAGAGGACCCAGTACTTC. Its protein product is CASSLAASGGERTQYF.

The V gene is TRBV20-1, the J gene TRBJ2-3, with TRBD2 matching over 11 bases. Per the germline V gene, CDR1 is DFQATT and CDR2 is SNEGSKA (reference sequence). The CDR3 runs 15 residues. V lost 1 base, J lost 2 bases, and 2 bases stayed unmatched. CDR3 DNA: TGCAGTGCTAGAGCTAGCGGGGGGACCACAGATACGCAGTATTTT. Protein: CSARASGGTTDTQYF.